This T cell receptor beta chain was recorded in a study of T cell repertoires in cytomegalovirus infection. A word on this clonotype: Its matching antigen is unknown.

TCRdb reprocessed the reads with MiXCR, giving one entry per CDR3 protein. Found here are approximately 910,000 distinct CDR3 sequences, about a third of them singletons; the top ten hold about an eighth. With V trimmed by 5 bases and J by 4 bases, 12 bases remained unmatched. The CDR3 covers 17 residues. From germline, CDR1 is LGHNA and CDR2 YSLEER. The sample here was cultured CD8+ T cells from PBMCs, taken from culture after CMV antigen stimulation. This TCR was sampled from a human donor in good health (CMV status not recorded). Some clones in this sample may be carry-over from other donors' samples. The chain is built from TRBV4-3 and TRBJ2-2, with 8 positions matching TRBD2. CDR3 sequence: CASSSRGSGVTTGELFF. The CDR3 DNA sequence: TGCGCCAGCAGCTCCCGGGGTAGCGGGGTTACCACCGGGGAGCTGTTTTTT.